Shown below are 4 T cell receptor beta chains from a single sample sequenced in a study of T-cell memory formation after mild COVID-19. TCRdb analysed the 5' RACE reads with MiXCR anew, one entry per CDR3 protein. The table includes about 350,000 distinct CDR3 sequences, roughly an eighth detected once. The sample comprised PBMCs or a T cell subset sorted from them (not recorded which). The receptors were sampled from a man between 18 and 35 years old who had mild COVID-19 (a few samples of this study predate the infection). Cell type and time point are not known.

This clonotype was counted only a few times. In DNA form, the CDR3 reads TGTGCCCGCCAATTAGTCCGAGGATCCTACAATGAGCAGTTCTTC. Translation: CARQLVRGSYNEQFF. V gene TRBV28 combines with J gene TRBJ2-1; no firm D call. This CDR3 region has 15 residues. V gave up 11 bases and J gave up 1 base, with 18 bases separating them. Germline loops: CDR1 MDHEN, CDR2 SYDVKM.

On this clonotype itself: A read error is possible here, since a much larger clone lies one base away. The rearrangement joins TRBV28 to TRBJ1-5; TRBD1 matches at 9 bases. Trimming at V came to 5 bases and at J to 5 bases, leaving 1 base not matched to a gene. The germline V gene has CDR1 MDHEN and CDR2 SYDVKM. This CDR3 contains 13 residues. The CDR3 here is CASSGTGYQPQHF. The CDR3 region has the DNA TGTGCCAGCAGTGGGACAGGGTATCAGCCCCAGCATTTT.

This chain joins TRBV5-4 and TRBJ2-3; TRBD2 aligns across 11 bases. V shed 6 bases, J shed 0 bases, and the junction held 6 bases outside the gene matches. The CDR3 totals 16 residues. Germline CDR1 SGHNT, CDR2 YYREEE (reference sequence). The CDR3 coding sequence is TGTGCCAGCACCCGACTAGCGGGGCACAGCACAGATACGCAGTATTTT. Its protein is CASTRLAGHSTDTQYF.

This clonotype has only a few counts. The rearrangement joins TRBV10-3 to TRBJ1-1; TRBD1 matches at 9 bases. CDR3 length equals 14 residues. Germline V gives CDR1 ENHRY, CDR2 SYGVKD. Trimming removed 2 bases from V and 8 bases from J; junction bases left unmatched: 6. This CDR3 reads CAISELGQGLEAFF. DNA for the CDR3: TGTGCCATCAGTGAGCTCGGACAGGGGCTGGAAGCTTTCTTT.